The 21 T cell receptor beta chains below come from one sample, sequenced in a study of PD-1 blockade in classical Hodgkin lymphoma. Measured with immunoSEQ multiplex PCR; TCRdb has only the in-frame clones, and not every one. The sample contains 60,000 or so clones, roughly nine tenths of which appear only once. Each patient's relapse followed autologous stem cell transplantation, and brentuximab vedotin exposure varied. The sample here was peripheral blood mononuclear cells (PBMCs), taken at baseline. These receptors were collected from a human donor with classical Hodgkin lymphoma.

The chain combines TRBV5-6 with TRBJ2-7, with 7 bases fitting TRBD1. Per germline, CDR1 SGHDT and CDR2 YYEEEE. The length of the CDR3 is 13 residues. V trimming: 3 bases; J trimming: 3 bases; junction bases outside the gene matches: 3. This CDR3 is CASSWDSHYEQYF. DNA for the CDR3: TGTGCCAGCAGCTGGGACAGCCACTACGAGCAGTACTTC.

The rearrangement uses TRBV5-1 and TRBJ2-5; 10 positions agree with TRBD1. V lost 3 bases, J lost 5 bases, and 4 bases stayed unmatched. Germline-derived CDR1 and CDR2 are SGHRS and YFSETQ. This CDR3 is 14 amino acids long. CDR3: CASSSTGGYETQYF. The CDR3 DNA sequence: TGCGCCAGCAGCTCGACAGGGGGCTATGAGACCCAGTACTTC.

This clone was counted a single time. This rearrangement joins TRBV10-1 to TRBJ2-7; 9 bases are shared with TRBD2. CDR3 size: 15 residues. The V segment lost 3 bases and the J segment 6 bases; nucleotides outside the gene matches: 9. Germline values: CDR1 WNHNN, CDR2 SYGVQD (reference sequence). CDR3 coding DNA: TGCGCCAGCAGTGATACTAGCGGGTCGTCTGGCGAGCAGTACTTC. Its translation: CASSDTSGSSGEQYF.

The chain is built from TRBV6-6 and TRBJ2-5, with D perhaps matching TRBD2 (5 bases). V gave up 6 bases and J gave up 4 bases, with 18 bases separating them. Germline V gives CDR1 MNHNY, CDR2 SVGAGI (reference sequence). This CDR3 contains 15 residues. The CDR3 DNA follows: TGTGCCAGCAGCCAAGCTTTACGGGGTGGAGAGACCCAGTACTTC. Its translation: CASSQALRGGETQYF.

The V and J genes are TRBV18 and TRBJ1-1, with no clear D. Trimming took off 0 bases at V and 1 base at J, with 9 bases between the two ends. Germline V gene lookup returns CDR1 KGHSH and CDR2 LQKENI. The CDR3 is 15 residues long. The CDR3 loop reads CASSPPGVRNTEAFF. The CDR3 nucleotides are TGTGCCAGCTCACCACCCGGGGTGCGGAACACTGAAGCTTTCTTT.

This chain joins TRBV6-1 and TRBJ1-3; no firm D call. Germline V gene lookup returns CDR1 MNHNS and CDR2 SASEGT. V shed 3 bases and J shed 8 bases, with 2 bases lying between them. The CDR3 runs 10 residues. The CDR3 DNA is TGTGCCAGCAGTGATTACACCATATATTTT. Protein sequence: CASSDYTIYF.

This chain connects TRBV5-4 to TRBJ1-2; possible D gene TRBD1, 6 bases. The V and J ends lost 4 bases and 8 bases respectively, with 21 bases between them. Germline CDR1 and CDR2: SGHNT and YYREEE (reference sequence). This CDR3 spans 15 amino acids. CDR3 DNA sequence: TGTGCCAGCAGCCCACAGGGACTTCCTCTGGAGGGCTACACCTTC. Translating it yields CASSPQGLPLEGYTF.

J is TRBJ1-1 and V is TRBV5-6; TRBD1 agrees at 7 bases. The trim removed 4 bases at V and 3 bases at J, leaving 3 bases unmatched. Germline loops: CDR1 SGHDT, CDR2 YYEEEE. The CDR3 sequence is 13 residues long. The CDR3 sequence: CASSNRGYTEAFF. DNA for the CDR3: TGTGCCAGCAGCAACAGGGGTTACACTGAAGCTTTCTTT.

The gene calls are TRBV7-8 and TRBJ1-4; D perhaps matches TRBD1 (6 bases). With 2 bases removed from V and 0 bases from J, the gap between germline ends came to 16 bases. Germline values: CDR1 SGHVS, CDR2 FQNEAQ. The CDR3 contains 18 residues. CDR3 in DNA: TGTGCCAGCAGCTTAAGGGGGGGTTCGTGGGCAACTAATGAAAAACTGTTTTTT. Its translation: CASSLRGGSWATNEKLFF.

V and J are TRBV11-3 and TRBJ1-5, with a tentative D call TRBD1 (6 bases). Trimming removed 8 bases from V and 4 bases from J, with 21 bases in between. Looked up from germline, CDR1 is SGHNT and CDR2 is YENEEA. There are 16 residues in the CDR3. CDR3 protein: CASVPTTGTPNQPQHF. DNA for the CDR3: TGTGCCAGCGTACCTACTACCGGGACACCGAATCAGCCCCAGCATTTT. The full variable domain, its missing parts supplied by reference TRBV11-3 and TRBJ1-5, is EAGVVQSPRYKIIEKKQPVAFWCNPISGHNTLYWYLQNLGQGPELLIRYENEEAVDDSQLPKDRFSAERLKGVDSTLKIQPAELGDSAVYLCASVPTTGTPNQPQHFGDGTRLSIL.

The chain carries TRBV7-6 and TRBJ2-1, with a weak D call TRBD1 (6 bases). This CDR3 has 15 amino acids. V was trimmed by 5 bases and J by 5 bases, leaving 16 bases between them. Germline V gene lookup returns CDR1 SGHVS and CDR2 FNYEAQ. The CDR3 bases are TGTGCCAGCAGCCTGAAACGGACAGAGGACAATGAGCAGTTCTTC. This encodes CASSLKRTEDNEQFF.

This clone has only a few counts. This chain connects TRBV7-9 to TRBJ1-5; possible D gene TRBD1, 6 bases. Germline V gene sequence: CDR1 SEHNR, CDR2 FQNEAQ (reference sequence). The length of the CDR3 is 12 residues. V was cut by 5 bases and J by 7 bases, with 9 bases left in between. The CDR3 nucleotides are TGTGCCAGCAGCCCAGGGGAGCAGCCCCAGCATTTT. This translates into CASSPGEQPQHF.

The gene calls are TRBV5-6 and TRBJ2-3; D is uncertain. Trimming shortened V by 4 bases and J by 1 base, and 7 bases separated the two germline ends. Per germline, CDR1 SGHDT and CDR2 YYEEEE. The CDR3 sequence is 13 residues long. The DNA for the CDR3 is TGTGCCAGCAGCGGGCCAGGCACAGATACGCAGTATTTT. It specifies CASSGPGTDTQYF.

This sequence joins TRBV27 and TRBJ2-7; tentative D call: TRBD2 (5 bases). Trimming took off 5 bases at V and 2 bases at J, with 10 bases between the two ends. In germline, CDR1 is MNHEY, CDR2 SMNVEV (reference sequence). CDR3 length: 13 amino acids. In DNA form, the CDR3 reads TGTGCCAGCAGTCACGGGATCGCCTACGAGCAGTACTTC. It codes for CASSHGIAYEQYF.

This chain connects TRBV20-1 to TRBJ1-1; D might be TRBD1 (5 bases). The CDR3 is made up of 10 amino acids. In germline, CDR1 is DFQATT, CDR2 SNEGSKA (reference sequence). Trimming removed 3 bases from V and 11 bases from J, with 10 bases in between. CDR3 in DNA: TGCAGTGCTAGTTGGGGGTTGGCTTTCTTT. Encoded protein: CSASWGLAFF.

This clone was observed a few times. The CDR3 nucleotides read TGTGCCAGCAGTGAAGTACAGGGGCATTCACCCCTCCACTTT. This encodes CASSEVQGHSPLHF. The rearrangement uses TRBV25-1 and TRBJ1-6, with 7 bases fitting TRBD1. This CDR3 comprises 14 residues. V gave up 2 bases and J gave up 8 bases; unmatched junction bases: 3. The germline V gene has CDR1 MGHDK and CDR2 SYGVNS.

The chain joins TRBV4-2 to TRBJ1-5; D remains ambiguous. V lost 5 bases and J 4 bases, leaving 15 bases between the germline ends. The germline V gene has CDR1 LGHNA and CDR2 YNFKEQ. The CDR3 is 15 residues long. The CDR3 here is CASSSDRAPNQPQHF. The CDR3 nucleotides read TGTGCCAGCAGCTCCGACCGAGCCCCTAATCAGCCCCAGCATTTT.

The rearrangement joins TRBV28 to TRBJ2-3, with D perhaps TRBD2 (6 bases). The CDR3 has 11 amino acids. V was pared by 5 bases and J by 14 bases, with 14 bases between. Germline CDR1 reads MDHEN; CDR2 reads SYDVKM. The CDR3 DNA is TGTGCCAGCAGTCCGGCGACTAGTCTGTATTTT. This encodes CASSPATSLYF.

V usage is TRBV6-1 and J usage is TRBJ1-2, with TRBD1 matching 8 bases. This CDR3 has 14 residues. The germline V gene encodes CDR1 MNHNS and CDR2 SASEGT. V shed 4 bases, J shed 0 bases, and the junction held 1 base outside the gene matches. The CDR3 region is CASSATGANYGYTF. For the CDR3, the DNA is TGTGCCAGCAGTGCGACAGGGGCTAACTATGGCTACACCTTC.

V usage is TRBV6-5 and J usage is TRBJ1-6; D unresolved. There are 12 residues in the CDR3. Trimming stripped 4 bases from V and 7 bases from J, with 5 bases between. From germline, CDR1 is MNHEY and CDR2 SVGAGI. CDR3 loop: CASSLVNSPLHF. CDR3 DNA: TGTGCCAGCAGTTTGGTGAATTCACCCCTCCACTTT.

The chain combines TRBV30 with TRBJ2-1; TRBD1 or TRBD2 may be the D gene (5 bases each). Trimming removed 2 bases at V and 4 bases at J, with 12 bases between. CDR1 is GTSNPN, CDR2 SVGIG, per germline (reference sequence). The CDR3 is made up of 14 amino acids. CDR3 nucleotides: TGTGCCTGGAGTCACGGGGCCGGGTACAATGAGCAGTTCTTC. Residues: CAWSHGAGYNEQFF.